The 8 T cell receptor beta chains reported below all come from one sample, sequenced in a study of CXCR3-negative and CXCR3-positive naive CD8 T cells. The TRB libraries of cDNA were built by UMI-labeled 5' RACE. TCRdb re-called the 5' RACE reads and catalogs CDR3 proteins one per entry, DNA excluded. Its table records around 56,000 distinct CDR3 sequences. Input material: naive CXCR3- CD8+ T cells from blood. Subset noted: CD45RO-CCR7+CD27+CD95- naive CD8+ T cells lacking CXCR3 (TNR3-). These receptors all stem from a human donor in good health. Some clones in this sample may be carry-over from other donors' samples.

The chain uses TRBV5-1 and TRBJ2-1; TCRdb names TRBD1, which stays unverified in the absence of DNA. The germline V gene encodes CDR1 SGHRS and CDR2 YFSETQ. CDR3 size: 15 residues. The CDR3 region is CASSLWDSPYNEQFF. The full variable domain, with the rest looked up from reference TRBV5-1 and TRBJ2-1, is KAGVTQTPRYLIKTRGQQVTLSCSPISGHRSVSWYQQTPGQGLQFLFEYFSETQRNKGNFPGRFSGRQFSNSRSEMNVSTLELGDSALYLCASSLWDSPYNEQFFGPGTRLTVL.

This chain links TRBV5-1 with TRBJ2-7; TCRdb's D gene call, TRBD2, goes unchecked for lack of DNA. The germline V gene encodes CDR1 SGHRS and CDR2 YFSETQ. The CDR3 is 13 amino acids. CDR3 amino acids: CASSREAYYEQYF.

The gene calls are TRBV20-1 and TRBJ2-5; TCRdb outputs TRBD2, but without DNA this stays unchecked. The CDR3 loop spans 13 amino acids. CDR1 DFQATT and CDR2 SNEGSKA come from the germline V gene (reference sequence). CDR3: CSARPTSGETQYF.

The V gene is TRBV21-1, the J gene TRBJ2-7; TCRdb returns TRBD1, unconfirmable since there is no DNA. TRBV21-1 is given as a pseudogene. There are 16 residues in the CDR3. CDR3 sequence reads: CASSTPTTGNSYEQYF.

J is TRBJ1-1 and V is TRBV29-1; TCRdb's D gene call, TRBD1, goes unchecked for lack of DNA. This CDR3 has 15 residues. The germline gives CDR1 SQVTM, CDR2 ANQGSEA. CDR3 loop: CSVSGGFHMNTEAFF.

The chain uses TRBV6-5 and TRBJ2-3; TCRdb lists TRBD1, though no DNA is available to test this call. CDR1 and CDR2 (germline): MNHEY, SVGAGI. The CDR3 runs to 11 residues. CDR3 residues: CASTEGDTQYF.

This chain connects TRBV12-3 or TRBV12-4 to TRBJ2-2; TCRdb picks TRBD2, but there is no DNA to check that call. The CDR3 contains 18 residues. Here the CDR3 reads CASRLLPGKSRPTGELFF.

This chain uses TRBV10-3 with TRBJ2-2; TCRdb reports TRBD1, a call that lacks DNA to check it against. The germline gives CDR1 ENHRY, CDR2 SYGVKD. This CDR3 is 17 amino acids long. The CDR3 protein is CAISEPPTRWGTGELFF.